A selection of T cell receptor beta chains follows, all from one sample in a study of brain T cells in children with intractable seizures. The repertoire was sequenced with immunoSEQ multiplex PCR; TCRdb's copy has only in-frame clones and lacks some. In the table there are 300,000 to 400,000 clones, over 90% of which are singletons. The material was peripheral blood, obtained approximately 5 months after surgery. The source of these receptors is a boy younger than two with tuberous sclerosis and intractable seizures. The CDR3 runs from the conserved cysteine through the conserved F or W. Fields, in order: V gene, J gene, D gene, clone size, CDR3 protein, CDR3 DNA. A D gene is named only where the DNA matches it firmly. The size field is filled for only some rows; it gives once, few, many or a size class.

v_gene: TRBV21-1; j_gene: TRBJ1-2; d_gene: .; abundance: .; CDR3aa: CASSKEGWPVDYGYTF; CDR3nt: TGTGCCAGCAGCAAAGAAGGATGGCCAGTAGACTATGGCTACACCTTC
v_gene: TRBV28; j_gene: TRBJ2-7; d_gene: TRBD2; abundance: .; CDR3aa: CASRRLAETSYEQYF; CDR3nt: TGTGCCAGCAGAAGACTAGCGGAAACCTCCTACGAGCAGTACTTC
v_gene: TRBV9; j_gene: TRBJ2-7; d_gene: TRBD1; abundance: .; CDR3aa: CASSVEGAKFNEQYF; CDR3nt: TGTGCCAGCAGCGTAGAGGGGGCGAAGTTCAACGAGCAGTACTTC
v_gene: TRBV15; j_gene: TRBJ1-6; d_gene: .; abundance: .; CDR3aa: CATSSSPETALHF; CDR3nt: TGTGCCACCAGCAGTAGCCCCGAGACAGCCCTCCACTTT
v_gene: TRBV6-5; j_gene: TRBJ1-2; d_gene: .; abundance: once; CDR3aa: CASSYGWGNGYTF; CDR3nt: TGTGCCAGCAGTTACGGTTGGGGGAATGGCTACACCTTC
v_gene: TRBV7-9; j_gene: TRBJ2-7; d_gene: TRBD1; abundance: .; CDR3aa: CASSEEGTGAYEQYF; CDR3nt: TGTGCCAGCAGCGAGGAGGGGACAGGGGCCTACGAGCAGTACTTC
v_gene: TRBV30; j_gene: TRBJ1-1; d_gene: .; abundance: few; CDR3aa: CAWSASWNTEAFF; CDR3nt: TGTGCCTGGAGTGCCTCGTGGAACACTGAAGCTTTCTTT
v_gene: TRBV4-1; j_gene: TRBJ2-3; d_gene: .; abundance: .; CDR3aa: CASSPTDPQADTQYF; CDR3nt: TGCGCCAGCAGCCCCACGGACCCGCAGGCAGATACGCAGTATTTT
v_gene: TRBV7-9; j_gene: TRBJ2-1; d_gene: .; abundance: .; CDR3aa: CASSLGGQGNEQFF; CDR3nt: TGTGCCAGCAGCTTAGGCGGGCAGGGCAATGAGCAGTTCTTC
v_gene: TRBV11-3; j_gene: TRBJ1-1; d_gene: .; abundance: .; CDR3aa: CASSLVGQLQAFF; CDR3nt: TGTGCCAGCAGCTTAGTAGGACAACTCCAAGCTTTCTTT
v_gene: TRBV7-9; j_gene: TRBJ2-1; d_gene: .; abundance: .; CDR3aa: CASSSETVGNEQFF; CDR3nt: TGTGCCAGCAGCTCAGAGACAGTAGGCAATGAGCAGTTCTTC
v_gene: TRBV3-1/TRBV3-2; j_gene: TRBJ2-7; d_gene: .; abundance: .; CDR3aa: CASSQGMGPSYEQYF; CDR3nt: TGTGCCAGCAGCCAAGGAATGGGACCGAGCTACGAGCAGTACTTC
v_gene: TRBV29-1; j_gene: TRBJ2-7; d_gene: .; abundance: once; CDR3aa: CSGGDKPYEQYF; CDR3nt: TGCAGCGGGGGGGACAAGCCCTACGAGCAGTACTTC
v_gene: TRBV5-6; j_gene: TRBJ1-5; d_gene: .; abundance: .; CDR3aa: CASSRQRMGYQPQHF; CDR3nt: TGTGCCAGCAGCCGACAGCGTATGGGGTATCAGCCCCAGCATTTT
v_gene: TRBV6-1; j_gene: TRBJ2-3; d_gene: TRBD2; abundance: .; CDR3aa: CASSEFGGARYSTDTQYF; CDR3nt: TGTGCCAGCAGTGAATTCGGGGGGGCTCGTTATAGCACAGATACGCAGTATTTT
v_gene: TRBV30; j_gene: TRBJ1-6; d_gene: .; abundance: .; CDR3aa: CAWSGLTLGPLHF; CDR3nt: TGTGCCTGGAGTGGACTGACCTTGGGACCCCTCCACTTT
v_gene: TRBV18; j_gene: TRBJ2-7; d_gene: .; abundance: .; CDR3aa: CASSPQGVGYEQYF; CDR3nt: TGTGCCAGCTCACCACAAGGCGTCGGCTACGAGCAGTACTTC
v_gene: TRBV11-3; j_gene: TRBJ2-5; d_gene: .; abundance: .; CDR3aa: CASSLQLQETQYF; CDR3nt: TGTGCCAGCAGCTTACAGTTACAAGAGACCCAGTACTTC
v_gene: TRBV27; j_gene: TRBJ1-5; d_gene: TRBD1; abundance: .; CDR3aa: CASTQDRYSNQPQHF; CDR3nt: TGTGCCAGCACCCAGGACAGGTATAGCAATCAGCCCCAGCATTTT
v_gene: TRBV28; j_gene: TRBJ1-5; d_gene: .; abundance: once; CDR3aa: CASSLPGSNQPQHF; CDR3nt: TGTGCCAGCAGTTTACCGGGATCTAATCAGCCCCAGCATTTT
v_gene: TRBV10-3; j_gene: TRBJ1-2; d_gene: TRBD1; abundance: .; CDR3aa: CAIRDRDHGYTF; CDR3nt: TGTGCCATCAGAGACAGGGACCATGGCTACACCTTC
v_gene: TRBV28; j_gene: TRBJ1-2; d_gene: .; abundance: .; CDR3aa: CASSLAPGPSSNYGYTF; CDR3nt: TGTGCCAGCAGTTTAGCTCCAGGGCCAAGTTCTAACTATGGCTACACCTTC